Below, 16 T cell receptor beta chains from the same sample are listed, as sequenced in a study of blood T cell repertoires in COVID-19. The protocol was immunoSEQ multiplex PCR, while the TCRdb copy is restricted to in-frame clones and leaves out a portion. This sample has 200,000 to 250,000 clones, with around nine tenths found just once. The specimen was peripheral blood. The receptor source for this set is a woman between 55 and 75 years old who had recovered from COVID-19.

This chain uses TRBV18 with TRBJ1-6; D uncertain. This CDR3 contains 15 residues. Between the trimmed V and J ends, which lost 2 bases and 7 bases, there was a span of 12 bases. The germline V gene encodes CDR1 KGHSH and CDR2 LQKENI. CDR3 protein: CASSPSGRNNSPLHF. The CDR3 nucleotides are TGTGCCAGCTCACCAAGCGGGCGGAACAATTCACCCCTCCACTTT.

The rearrangement uses TRBV7-9 and TRBJ1-1; no reliable D call. CDR1 is SEHNR and CDR2 is FQNEAQ in the germline V gene (reference sequence). The CDR3 extends over 12 amino acids. V was shortened by 3 bases and J by 6 bases, with 8 bases between the two germline ends. DNA for the CDR3: TGTGCCAGCAGCTTCTCGGGAGCTGAAGCTTTCTTT. This sequence encodes CASSFSGAEAFF.

The V and J genes are TRBV7-8 and TRBJ1-2; 8 nucleotides agree with TRBD1. V lost 5 bases to trimming and J lost 8 bases; unmatched junction nucleotides: 10. In germline, CDR1 is SGHVS, CDR2 FQNEAQ. This CDR3 is built from 14 residues. The CDR3 loop reads CASSPDRAGRGYTF. CDR3 in DNA: TGTGCCAGCAGCCCGGACAGGGCGGGGAGGGGCTACACCTTC.

V and J are TRBV19 and TRBJ1-1; D might be TRBD1 (6 bases). The CDR3 loop spans 16 amino acids. V lost 8 bases to trimming and J lost 4 bases, with 23 bases between them. Germline CDR1 and CDR2: LNHDA and SQIVND (reference sequence). CDR3 sequence: CASQKVRAGDFTEAFF. The DNA of the CDR3 is TGTGCCAGTCAAAAAGTCCGGGCAGGGGATTTCACTGAAGCTTTCTTT.

This sequence joins TRBV28 and TRBJ2-7, with a possible D match to TRBD1 (6 bases). Trimming left V 6 bases short and J 4 bases short, with 16 bases between. CDR3 length equals 14 residues. Germline V gives CDR1 MDHEN, CDR2 SYDVKM. The CDR3 nucleotides are TGTGCCAGCAGCATACAGGGATCGGAGTACGAGCAGTACTTC. Translated: CASSIQGSEYEQYF.

The V gene is TRBV6-2 or TRBV6-3, the J gene TRBJ2-1, with 12 bases fitting TRBD2. Per the germline V gene, CDR1 is MNHEY and CDR2 is SVGEGT. The trim removed 0 bases at V and 3 bases at J, leaving 6 bases unmatched. The CDR3 runs 18 residues. This chain's CDR3 is CASSYSTTSGGVYNEQFF. The CDR3 nucleotides are TGTGCCAGCAGTTACTCAACGACTAGCGGGGGTGTCTACAATGAGCAGTTCTTC.

J is TRBJ2-1 and V is TRBV6-2 or TRBV6-3, with 8 bases that match TRBD2. From germline, CDR1 is MNHEY and CDR2 SVGEGT. The CDR3 sequence is 16 residues long. J lost 8 bases, V lost 3 bases, and 12 bases had no gene match. The CDR3 nucleotides are TGTGCCAGCAGTTATGTGACGGGGGGGGCACATTATGAGCAGTTCTTC. Its translation: CASSYVTGGAHYEQFF.

The rearrangement joins TRBV3-1 (or the pseudogene TRBV3-2) to TRBJ2-5; 12 bases match TRBD2. CDR1 and CDR2 (germline): LGHDT, YNNKEL (reference sequence). The CDR3 runs 17 residues. J lost 4 bases, V lost 4 bases, and 10 bases had no gene match. In DNA, the CDR3 is TGTGCCAGCAGCCTTCTAGCGGGGGGGCCTCGTAGAGAGACCCAGTACTTC. This encodes CASSLLAGGPRRETQYF.

V and J are TRBV5-1 and TRBJ1-2; 8 positions agree with TRBD1. CDR1 SGHRS and CDR2 YFSETQ come from the germline V gene. The CDR3 runs to 14 residues. After removal of 4 bases from V and 5 bases from J, the junction contained 7 bases not matched to a gene. CDR3 nucleotides: TGCGCCAGCAGCACCAGGGGGCTTGAATATGGCTACACCTTC. Its protein is CASSTRGLEYGYTF.

The chain is built from TRBV28 and TRBJ1-1, with 7 bases matching TRBD1. CDR1 and CDR2 from the germline V gene are MDHEN and SYDVKM. CDR3 length: 14 amino acids. The V and J ends lost 6 bases and 6 bases, in that order; junction bases with no gene match: 10. The CDR3 sequence: CASRMTGPDAEAFF. The DNA of the CDR3 is TGTGCCAGCAGAATGACAGGGCCGGACGCTGAAGCTTTCTTT.

The V gene is TRBV7-9, the J gene TRBJ1-2; 7 nucleotides align to TRBD1. The CDR3 covers 15 residues. CDR1 is SEHNR, CDR2 FQNEAQ, per germline (reference sequence). V trimming: 1 base; J trimming: 6 bases; junction bases outside the gene matches: 8. Written as DNA, the CDR3 is TGTGCCAGCAGCTTAGGAGGGGGACAGTCTAATGGCTACACCTTC. Its translation is CASSLGGGQSNGYTF.

The chain links TRBV28 to TRBJ1-2, with 8 bases fitting TRBD1. Germline values: CDR1 MDHEN, CDR2 SYDVKM. J was trimmed by 6 bases and V by 6 bases; bases with no gene match: 9. This CDR3 is 14 amino acids long. The CDR3 DNA sequence: TGTGCCAGCAGAATAGGACAGGGACCCCATGGCTACACCTTC. It codes for CASRIGQGPHGYTF.

Regarding this clone: Other DNA sequences from this sample encode an identical CDR3 as well. J is TRBJ1-2 and V is TRBV9, with 7 positions matching TRBD1. V lost 2 bases and J lost 5; bases outside the gene matches: 3. Germline V gene lookup returns CDR1 SGDLS and CDR2 YYNGEE. The CDR3 consists of 13 residues. The chain's CDR3 is CASSVGTDYGYTF. The CDR3 region has the DNA TGTGCCAGCAGCGTCGGGACAGATTATGGCTACACCTTC.

The gene calls are TRBV15 and TRBJ1-5; TRBD1 agrees at 8 bases. J was trimmed by 4 bases and V by 1 base; bases with no gene match: 6. This CDR3 is built from 16 residues. Per germline, CDR1 LNHNV and CDR2 YYDKDF (reference sequence). Written as DNA, the CDR3 is TGTGCCACCAGCAGAGGTGGGACAGGACGGAATCAGCCCCAGCATTTT. Protein sequence: CATSRGGTGRNQPQHF.

Points on this clone: Other DNA sequences in the sample encode the same CDR3. The CDR3 sequence: CASSQDPQVSYEQYF. For the CDR3, the DNA is TGCGCCAGCAGCCAAGATCCCCAGGTCTCCTACGAGCAGTACTTC. This rearrangement joins TRBV4-3 to TRBJ2-7; D is uncertain. Germline V gene data show CDR1 as LGHNA and CDR2 as YSLEER. Between the trimmed V and J ends, which lost 0 bases and 0 bases, there was a span of 9 bases. This CDR3 is 15 amino acids long.

This chain joins TRBV7-8 and TRBJ2-7; 9 bases are shared with TRBD2. Unmatched junction bases numbered 4, after V lost 4 bases and J lost 6 bases. There are 13 residues in the CDR3. The germline V gene has CDR1 SGHVS and CDR2 FQNEAQ. CDR3 bases: TGTGCCAGCAGCTCGGGACTAGCTGCCGAGCAGTACTTC. Amino acids: CASSSGLAAEQYF. The whole variable domain, remainder taken from reference TRBV7-8 and TRBJ2-7, is GAGVSQSPRYKVAKRGQDVALRCDPISGHVSLFWYQQALGQGPEFLTYFQNEAQLDKSGLPSDRFFAERPEGSVSTLKIQRTQQEDSAVYLCASSSGLAAEQYFGPGTRLTVT.